This entry concerns a single TCR beta chain. The antigen is not known. The isolated RNA, all of it, was reverse transcribed, so expressed TCRB transcripts were what got sequenced. Measured with immunoSEQ multiplex PCR; TCRdb has only the in-frame clones, and not every one. The sample includes a few hundred thousand clones, 9.6% of them seen just once. This entry is derived from a study of beta chain features in type 1 diabetes. Study summary: Sorted cells from all samples, numbering almost 110 million, were examined.

General study findings and limits: Relative to healthy donors, patients appeared to have naive, central memory and Treg TCRB repertoires that were more similar. Shorter TCRB CDR3s, moderately but significantly so, were found in Type 1 diabetes patients in all four CD4+ subsets. Patients with type 1 diabetes carried fewer insertions and had more deletions at their VDJ junctions.

CD45RO/CCR7/CD25/CD127/CD95/CD27 sorting isolated CD4+ naive, central memory, regulatory and stem cell-like memory cells. Trimming removed 5 bases from V and 4 bases from J, with 15 bases in between. Germline V gene sequence: CDR1 SGHRS, CDR2 YFSETQ. The CDR3 runs 14 residues. This TCR came from a man aged 30 to 45 with type 1 diabetes. What was sequenced was central memory CD4+ T cells from blood. The chain links TRBV5-1 to TRBJ2-5; perhaps TRBD1 as D (7 bases). The CDR3 reads CASSSQGEAETQYF. CDR3 coding DNA: TGCGCCAGCAGTTCGCAGGGGGAGGCAGAGACCCAGTACTTC.